The 16 T cell receptor beta chains presented below share a single source sample, sequenced in a study of CD8+CD57+ T cells in acquired aplastic anemia. The use of genomic DNA as template underpinned the TCR beta VDJ and CDR3 profiling. MiXCR was run by TCRdb on the reads, yielding one entry per CDR3 protein. Of some 180,000 distinct CDR3 sequences listed, roughly three fifths are singletons. Patients who underwent sequencing had shown CD8+CD57+ cell expansion by flow cytometry. Sequenced input: sorted CD4+, CD8+, or CD8+CD57+ T cells (not recorded which) from PBMCs. All receptors come from a human donor with aplastic anemia.

About this clonotype itself: The conserved phenylalanine or tryptophan normally closing the CDR3 is absent here, so this likely arose from a read error. The DNA is left out, because the CDR3 cannot be placed on it with certainty; the CDR3 is given as TCRdb lists it. The J gene is TRBJ2-3, the V gene TRBV9; the listed D gene, TRBD2, was not tested against the DNA. The CDR3 length is 15 residues, termini included. Germline V gene data show CDR1 as SGDLS and CDR2 as YYNGEE. This CDR3 is CASSQTSADRGGEYY.

V usage is TRBV9 and J usage is TRBJ2-2; 8 bases align to TRBD2. After removal of 4 bases from V and 6 bases from J, the junction contained 5 bases not matched to a gene. The CDR3 sequence is 14 residues long. Germline CDR1 reads SGDLS; CDR2 reads YYNGEE. This CDR3 is CASSPRTSSGELFF. In nucleotides, the CDR3 is TGTGCCAGCAGCCCTCGGACTAGCTCCGGGGAGCTGTTTTTT.

This chain joins TRBV7-2 and TRBJ2-1; maybe TRBD1 (6 bases). V gave up 1 base and J gave up 2 bases, with 12 bases separating them. Germline values: CDR1 SGHTA, CDR2 FQGNSA. CDR3 size: 16 residues. This chain's CDR3 is CASSLGQDSAYNEQFF. The CDR3 nucleotides read TGTGCCAGCAGCTTAGGACAGGACTCTGCCTACAATGAGCAGTTCTTC.

Concerning this clonotype itself: Since a much larger clone is just one base distant, this may be a read error. No conserved phenylalanine or tryptophan is present at the end of the CDR3, so a read error is the likely explanation. The chain uses TRBV6-1 and TRBJ1-1; 7 bases fit TRBD1. J lost 3 bases, V lost 4 bases, and 8 bases had no gene match. Germline CDR1 and CDR2: MNHNS and SASEGT. The CDR3 is made up of 15 amino acids. The CDR3: CASSVTGAEDTEAFS. As DNA, the CDR3 is TGTGCCAGCAGTGTAACAGGGGCGGAGGACACTGAAGCTTTCTCT.

Many counts were recorded for this clonotype. The rearrangement uses TRBV11-2 and TRBJ1-2; TRBD1 aligns across 8 bases. CDR1 SGHAT and CDR2 FQNNGV come from the germline V gene. The CDR3 has 13 amino acids. The trim removed 6 bases at V and 8 bases at J, leaving 8 bases unmatched. The CDR3 here is CASSFGQGYGYTF. The CDR3 nucleotides read TGTGCCAGCAGTTTCGGACAGGGCTACGGCTACACCTTC.

CDR3 DNA: TGCAGTGCTAGAGATCGCAAGCGGCTAAGCACAGATACGCAGTATTTT. Protein: CSARDRKRLSTDTQYF. V is TRBV20-1 and J is TRBJ2-3, with a possible D match to TRBD2 (5 bases). The V gene's germline CDR1 is DFQATT and CDR2 SNEGSKA (reference sequence). V was clipped by 0 bases and J by 0 bases, with 13 bases between them. CDR3 length: 16 amino acids.

The chain carries TRBV4-2 and TRBJ2-1; the D is unclear. Trimming shortened V by 1 base and J by 4 bases, and 8 bases separated the two germline ends. Germline CDR1 is LGHNA and CDR2 is YNFKEQ. The CDR3 contains 14 residues. The CDR3 is CASSQAAGYNEQFF. For the CDR3, the DNA is TGTGCCAGCAGCCAAGCGGCCGGGTACAATGAGCAGTTCTTC.

This clonotype was observed many times. CDR3 in amino acids: CASSQLDSYGYTF. The CDR3 bases are TGTGCCAGCAGCCAACTTGACAGCTATGGCTACACCTTC. This chain links TRBV3-1 with TRBJ1-2, with a tentative D call TRBD1 (5 bases). Germline lookup yields CDR1 LGHDT and CDR2 YNNKEL (reference sequence). The CDR3 is made up of 13 amino acids. Trimming removed 2 bases at V and 4 bases at J, with 8 bases between.

This clonotype has a count of ten or more. The V and J genes are TRBV7-9 and TRBJ2-7, with TRBD2 matching over 15 bases. The CDR3 sequence is 14 residues long. V shed 5 bases and J 6 bases; nucleotides not matched to a gene: 2. Per the germline V gene, CDR1 is SEHNR and CDR2 is FQNEAQ (reference sequence). The CDR3 sequence: CASSPGLAGGEQYF. The CDR3 region has the DNA TGTGCCAGCAGCCCGGGACTAGCGGGGGGCGAGCAGTACTTC.

V and J are TRBV5-6 and TRBJ1-2; TRBD1 is a possible D gene (5 bases). Germline values: CDR1 SGHDT, CDR2 YYEEEE. Between the trimmed V and J ends, which lost 7 bases and 5 bases, there was a span of 9 bases. The CDR3 sequence is 11 residues long. The CDR3 bases are TGTGCCAGCGGGGGGGGTTATGGCTACACCTTC. Its translation is CASGGGYGYTF.

As regards this clonotype: Given a much more abundant clone one base away, this may be a read error. V is TRBV7-9 and J is TRBJ1-1; the match to TRBD1 covers 7 bases. V shed 8 bases and J 5 bases; nucleotides not matched to a gene: 8. There are 13 residues in the CDR3. The V gene's germline CDR1 is SEHNR and CDR2 FQNEAQ (reference sequence). This CDR3 is CASGPTGNTEAFF. The CDR3, as DNA: TGTGCCAGCGGCCCGACAGGGAATACTGAAGCTTTCTTT.

The rearrangement joins TRBV2 to TRBJ2-5; 10 bases fit TRBD2. Germline trimming cut 6 bases from V and 3 bases from J; bases unmatched to any gene: 10. CDR1 SNHLY and CDR2 FYNNEI come from the germline V gene. The CDR3 runs to 16 residues. CDR3 residues: CASSVDSGRQKETQYF. CDR3 sequence (DNA): TGTGCCAGCAGCGTAGATAGCGGGAGGCAAAAAGAGACCCAGTACTTC. Based on the CDR3 plus reference TRBV2 and TRBJ2-5, the full variable domain is EPEVTQTPSHQVTQMGQEVILRCVPISNHLYFYWYRQILGQKVEFLVSFYNNEISEKSEIFDDQFSVERPDGSNFTLKIRSTKLEDSAMYFCASSVDSGRQKETQYFGPGTRLLVL.

CDR3 sequence (DNA): TGTGCCATCAGTGACGGGACAGGGGGACATCAGCCCCAGCATTTT. This gives the protein CAISDGTGGHQPQHF. The gene calls are TRBV10-3 and TRBJ1-5; 11 bases agree with TRBD1. J lost 5 bases, V lost 3 bases, and 3 bases had no gene match. Germline-derived CDR1 and CDR2 are ENHRY and SYGVKD. This CDR3 contains 15 residues.

In the case of this clonotype: Likely a read error: the CDR3 ends without its conserved phenylalanine or tryptophan. Here the CDR3 DNA reads TGTGCCTGGAGTGTGCTGGCAGCCTACGAGCAGTACCTC. Translation gives CAWSVLAAYEQYL. The chain couples TRBV30 to TRBJ2-7; unclear D gene. The germline V and J ends were trimmed by 0 bases and 2 bases, with 8 bases remaining between them. Germline CDR1 and CDR2: GTSNPN and SVGIG (reference sequence). The length of the CDR3 is 13 residues.

This clonotype was recorded at least ten times. The chain employs TRBV19 and TRBJ1-2; TRBD1 is a possible D gene (5 bases). Trimming shortened V by 3 bases and J by 5 bases, and 13 bases separated the two germline ends. The CDR3 contains 14 residues. Per the germline V gene, CDR1 is LNHDA and CDR2 is SQIVND (reference sequence). CDR3: CASSIWGEPYGYTF. The CDR3 DNA sequence: TGTGCCAGTAGTATTTGGGGGGAGCCGTATGGCTACACCTTC. The full variable domain, in which reference TRBV19 and TRBJ1-2 provide the parts outside the CDR3, is DGGITQSPKYLFRKEGQNVTLSCEQNLNHDAMYWYRQDPGQGLRLIYYSQIVNDFQKGDIAEGYSVSREKKESFPLTVTSAQKNPTAFYLCASSIWGEPYGYTFGSGTRLTVV.

V usage is TRBV7-8 and J usage is TRBJ1-3; the match to TRBD1 covers 7 bases. CDR1 SGHVS and CDR2 FQNEAQ come from the germline V gene. This CDR3 has 18 residues. V dropped 4 bases and J dropped 2; count of bases not matched to a gene: 14. CDR3 coding DNA: TGTGCCAGCAGCTCGAACCCCTTAGACAGGGTAGCTGGAAACACCATATATTTT. Protein sequence: CASSSNPLDRVAGNTIYF.